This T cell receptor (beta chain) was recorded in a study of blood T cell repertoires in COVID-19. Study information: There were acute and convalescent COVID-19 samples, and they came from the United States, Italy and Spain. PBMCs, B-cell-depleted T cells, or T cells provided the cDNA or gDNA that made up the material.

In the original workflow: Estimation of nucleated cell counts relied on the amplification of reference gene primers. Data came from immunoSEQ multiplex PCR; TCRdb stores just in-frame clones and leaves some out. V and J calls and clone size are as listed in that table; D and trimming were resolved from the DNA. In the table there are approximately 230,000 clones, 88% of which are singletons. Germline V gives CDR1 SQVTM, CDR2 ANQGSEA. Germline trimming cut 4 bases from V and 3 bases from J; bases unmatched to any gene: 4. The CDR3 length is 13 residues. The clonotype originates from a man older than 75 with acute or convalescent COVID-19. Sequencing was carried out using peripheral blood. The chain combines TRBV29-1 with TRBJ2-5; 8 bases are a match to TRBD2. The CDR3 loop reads CSVGKLAEETQYF. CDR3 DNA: TGCAGCGTTGGCAAACTAGCGGAAGAGACCCAGTACTTC.